A single sample gave rise to the 20 T cell receptor beta chains below, sequenced in a study of cytomegalovirus exposure and HLA in healthy donors (dated by TCRdb to between 2016 and 2019). The library was built by means of the immunoSEQ multiplex PCR assay. For the multiplex PCR, a mixture combining 60 forward primers for TCR Vbeta segments and 13 reverse primers for TCR Jbeta segments was used. TCRdb holds this immuneACCESS table with in-frame rearrangements only. Some clones are missing; in checked studies, unresolved V genes explain under half, and the rest has no known cause. The sample contains approximately 210,000 clones, 75% to 85% of them found a single time. The leading ten clones occupy around 1.4% of the sample. What was sequenced was PBMCs. These TCRs come from a woman aged 45 to 65 in good health and CMV-seronegative.

Only one count was recorded for this clone. The chain couples TRBV6-4 to TRBJ1-6; D uncertain. This CDR3 comprises 13 residues. Trimming removed 3 bases from V and 7 bases from J, with 7 bases in between. CDR1 is MRHNA, CDR2 SNTAGT, per germline. CDR3 nucleotides: TGTGCCAGCAGTGAACTCATAAATTCACCCCTCCACTTT. Encoded protein: CASSELINSPLHF.

V is TRBV11-3 and J is TRBJ2-3; no firm D call. With 0 bases removed from V and 0 bases from J, the gap between germline ends came to 7 bases. The CDR3 has 15 amino acids. CDR1 and CDR2 (germline): SGHNT, YENEEA. In DNA form, the CDR3 reads TGTGCCAGCAGCTTAGATGGCTCTAGCACAGATACGCAGTATTTT. Translated, it gives CASSLDGSSTDTQYF.

The genes are TRBV5-1 and TRBJ2-1; D remains ambiguous. Germline assignment: CDR1 SGHRS and CDR2 YFSETQ. The CDR3 length is 13 residues. With 0 bases removed from V and 4 bases from J, the gap between germline ends came to 5 bases. The CDR3 here is CASSLELYNEQFF. The CDR3 DNA sequence: TGCGCCAGCAGCTTGGAACTTTACAATGAGCAGTTCTTC.

This clone occurred once. V and J are TRBV18 and TRBJ1-2; D might be TRBD1 (6 bases). Per the germline V gene, CDR1 is KGHSH and CDR2 is LQKENI. CDR3 length: 14 amino acids. Trimming removed 1 base at V and 7 bases at J, with 13 bases between. CDR3 sequence reads: CASSPRQVSFGYTF. The CDR3 DNA follows: TGTGCCAGCTCACCACGACAGGTATCGTTTGGCTACACCTTC.

The chain uses TRBV18 and TRBJ2-7; tentatively, D is TRBD2 (6 bases). This CDR3 is 17 amino acids long. Trimming took 4 bases from V and 3 from J, leaving 22 bases between them. CDR1 and CDR2 (germline): KGHSH, LQKENI. In DNA form, the CDR3 reads TGTGCCAGCTCACTGCGACTCGGGGAGGTAGGAAGCTACGAGCAGTACTTC. This sequence encodes CASSLRLGEVGSYEQYF.

There are a few counts of this clone. The V and J genes are TRBV18 and TRBJ2-7; 15 bases fit TRBD2. Germline CDR1 KGHSH, CDR2 LQKENI. This CDR3 is 15 amino acids long. Trimming at V came to 3 bases and at J to 7 bases, leaving 4 bases not matched to a gene. CDR3 coding DNA: TGTGCCAGCTCACCTACGGGACTAGCGGGGGGTGAGCAGTACTTC. Encoded protein: CASSPTGLAGGEQYF.

Only one count was recorded for this clone. V and J are TRBV9 and TRBJ1-1; 9 bases align to TRBD1. The CDR3 is 14 residues long. J gave up 4 bases and V 3 bases, and 4 bases lay outside the gene matches. Germline-derived CDR1 and CDR2 are SGDLS and YYNGEE. This CDR3 reads CASSEQGAGTEAFF. The CDR3 coding sequence is TGTGCCAGCAGCGAACAGGGGGCCGGCACTGAAGCTTTCTTT.

The chain has TRBV5-1 and TRBJ2-3; 11 bases are shared with TRBD2. The length of the CDR3 is 19 residues. J was trimmed by 0 bases and V by 3 bases; bases with no gene match: 12. The germline gives CDR1 SGHRS, CDR2 YFSETQ. CDR3 sequence (DNA): TGCGCCAGCAGCTCCTTGTCCGGGACTAGCGGAAGGAGCACAGATACGCAGTATTTT. Translating it yields CASSSLSGTSGRSTDTQYF.

The sample holds a few counts of this clone. V usage is TRBV29-1 and J usage is TRBJ1-1, with a possible D match to TRBD1 (5 bases). Germline V gives CDR1 SQVTM, CDR2 ANQGSEA. The CDR3 has 11 residues. V shed 6 bases and J shed 4 bases, with 9 bases lying between them. The CDR3 nucleotides are TGCAGCGTAGGACACTCCACTGAAGCTTTCTTT. Its translation: CSVGHSTEAFF.

V is TRBV25-1 and J is TRBJ2-2, with TRBD1 matching over 7 bases. Trimming took 5 bases from V and 4 from J; bases not matched to a gene: 10. Germline lookup yields CDR1 MGHDK and CDR2 SYGVNS. CDR3 length: 16 amino acids. The CDR3 DNA is TGTGCCAGCAGTCCACAGGGGAAAGTGAGCACCGGGGAGCTGTTTTTT. The encoded protein is CASSPQGKVSTGELFF.

The V gene is TRBV9, the J gene TRBJ2-2; TRBD1 is a possible D gene (5 bases). V lost 2 bases to trimming and J lost 2 bases, with 10 bases between them. Germline-derived CDR1 and CDR2 are SGDLS and YYNGEE. The CDR3 is 15 amino acids. In DNA, the CDR3 is TGTGCCAGCAGCGTTGGACACTTAAACACCGGGGAGCTGTTTTTT. Residues: CASSVGHLNTGELFF.

This chain uses TRBV12-5 with TRBJ2-7, with D maybe TRBD2 (7 bases). CDR1 and CDR2 (germline): LGHNT, FRNRAP. The CDR3 length is 14 residues. Trimming took 8 bases from V and 3 from J, leaving 17 bases between them. The CDR3 DNA is TGTGCTAGTTCGCCGGGGGGCGGGAGCTACGAGCAGTACTTC. This encodes CASSPGGGSYEQYF.

This clone was observed a single time. The rearrangement uses TRBV10-3 and TRBJ1-5, with 7 bases fitting TRBD1. Per germline, CDR1 ENHRY and CDR2 SYGVKD. This CDR3 has 14 residues. V shed 8 bases and J 3 bases; nucleotides not matched to a gene: 7. CDR3 region: CAIGAGQTNQPQHF. CDR3 sequence (DNA): TGTGCCATCGGGGCGGGACAGACCAATCAGCCCCAGCATTTT.

The chain has TRBV14 and TRBJ2-1, with TRBD2 matching over 16 bases. This CDR3 region has 19 residues. V gave up 5 bases and J gave up 5 bases; unmatched junction bases: 12. From germline, CDR1 is SGHDN and CDR2 FVKESK. This chain's CDR3 is CASSYDKGLAGGYHNEQFF. The CDR3 DNA reads TGTGCCAGCAGCTATGATAAGGGACTAGCGGGGGGGTACCACAATGAGCAGTTCTTC.

The chain uses TRBV2 and TRBJ2-1; 8 positions agree with TRBD2. Germline V lookup: CDR1 SNHLY, CDR2 FYNNEI. Trimming took 6 bases from V and 2 from J; bases not matched to a gene: 3. The CDR3 contains 14 residues. The DNA of the CDR3 is TGTGCCAGCAGGAATAGCGGGACCTACAATGAGCAGTTCTTC. Protein sequence: CASRNSGTYNEQFF. Combining the CDR3 with reference TRBV2 and TRBJ2-1 gives the whole variable domain EPEVTQTPSHQVTQMGQEVILRCVPISNHLYFYWYRQILGQKVEFLVSFYNNEISEKSEIFDDQFSVERPDGSNFTLKIRSTKLEDSAMYFCASRNSGTYNEQFFGPGTRLTVL.

The genes are TRBV28 and TRBJ1-2; 10 bases match TRBD1. The CDR3 loop spans 22 amino acids. V lost 2 bases to trimming and J lost 6 bases; unmatched junction nucleotides: 27. The germline gives CDR1 MDHEN, CDR2 SYDVKM. CDR3 nucleotides: TGTGCCAGCAGTTTACCGCAAGTGATTGTGGGGGACAGGGGAGAATCAAAAAATGGCTACACCTTC. Residues: CASSLPQVIVGDRGESKNGYTF.

This clone was found once. The chain joins TRBV6-1 to TRBJ2-7; TRBD1 might be the D (6 bases). Trimming took off 2 bases at V and 5 bases at J, with 13 bases between the two ends. The CDR3 sequence is 14 residues long. The germline V gene has CDR1 MNHNS and CDR2 SASEGT. CDR3 protein: CASSERWGPDEQYF. The CDR3 DNA reads TGTGCCAGCAGTGAACGGTGGGGGCCGGACGAGCAGTACTTC.

The V gene is TRBV18, the J gene TRBJ2-1; the D is unclear. V was clipped by 1 base and J by 6 bases, with 19 bases between them. The CDR3 consists of 17 residues. Germline V gene data show CDR1 as KGHSH and CDR2 as LQKENI. Here the CDR3 DNA reads TGTGCCAGCTCACCACTTCAGGTCGTTGAGAAGGCCAATGAGCAGTTCTTC. It specifies CASSPLQVVEKANEQFF.

In this sample, this clone turned up a few times. CDR3 in amino acids: CSVESSSGANVLTF. The CDR3 DNA reads as TGCAGCGTTGAATCCAGCTCTGGGGCCAACGTCCTGACTTTC. The gene calls are TRBV29-1 and TRBJ2-6; D is uncertain. V was pared by 2 bases and J by 0 bases, with 5 bases between. The length of the CDR3 is 14 residues. The germline CDR1 and CDR2 sequences are SQVTM and ANQGSEA.

The V call is TRBV7-9, the J call TRBJ2-1; TRBD2 matches 13 bases. Unmatched junction bases numbered 3, after V lost 1 base and J lost 3 bases. The CDR3 runs to 17 residues. Germline V gives CDR1 SEHNR, CDR2 FQNEAQ (reference sequence). CDR3 region: CASSLGGLAGSYNEQFF. CDR3 in DNA: TGTGCCAGCAGCTTAGGGGGACTAGCGGGAAGCTACAATGAGCAGTTCTTC.